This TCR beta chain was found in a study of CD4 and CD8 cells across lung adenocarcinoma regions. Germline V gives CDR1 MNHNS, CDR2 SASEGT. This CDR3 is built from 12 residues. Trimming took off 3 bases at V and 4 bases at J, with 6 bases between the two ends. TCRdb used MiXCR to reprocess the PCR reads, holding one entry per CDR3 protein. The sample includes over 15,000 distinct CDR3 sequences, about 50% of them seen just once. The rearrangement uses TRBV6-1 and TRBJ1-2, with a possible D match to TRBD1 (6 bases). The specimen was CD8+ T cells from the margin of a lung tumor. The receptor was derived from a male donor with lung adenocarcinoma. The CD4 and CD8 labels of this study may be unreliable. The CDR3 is CASSEGAYGYTF. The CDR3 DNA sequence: TGTGCCAGCAGTGAGGGGGCCTATGGCTACACCTTC.